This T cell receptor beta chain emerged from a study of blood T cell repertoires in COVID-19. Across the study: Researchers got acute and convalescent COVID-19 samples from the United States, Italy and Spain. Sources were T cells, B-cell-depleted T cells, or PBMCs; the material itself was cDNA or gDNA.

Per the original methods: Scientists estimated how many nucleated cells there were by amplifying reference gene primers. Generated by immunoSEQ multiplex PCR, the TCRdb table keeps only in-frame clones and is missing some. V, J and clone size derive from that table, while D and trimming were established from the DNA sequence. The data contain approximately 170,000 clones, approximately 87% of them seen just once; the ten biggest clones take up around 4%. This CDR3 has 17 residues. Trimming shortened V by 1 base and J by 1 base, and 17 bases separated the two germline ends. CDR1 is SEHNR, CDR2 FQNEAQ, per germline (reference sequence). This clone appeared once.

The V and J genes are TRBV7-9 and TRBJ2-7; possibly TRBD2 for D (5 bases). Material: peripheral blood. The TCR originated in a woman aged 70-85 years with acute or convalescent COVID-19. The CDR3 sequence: CASSLGVSAIQSYEQYF. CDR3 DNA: TGTGCCAGCAGCTTAGGGGTTAGCGCTATCCAATCCTACGAGCAGTACTTC.